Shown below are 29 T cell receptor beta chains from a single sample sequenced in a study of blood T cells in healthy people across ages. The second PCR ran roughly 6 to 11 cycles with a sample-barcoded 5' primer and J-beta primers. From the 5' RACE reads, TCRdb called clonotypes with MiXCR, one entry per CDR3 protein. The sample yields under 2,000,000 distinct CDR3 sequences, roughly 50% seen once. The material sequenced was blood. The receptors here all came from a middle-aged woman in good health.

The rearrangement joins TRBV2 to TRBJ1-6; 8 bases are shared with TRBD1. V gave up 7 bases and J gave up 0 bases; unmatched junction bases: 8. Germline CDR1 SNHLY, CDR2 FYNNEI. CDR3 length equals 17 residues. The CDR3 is CASTYRDRSSYNSPLHF. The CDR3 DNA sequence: TGTGCCAGCACTTACCGGGACAGGAGCTCCTATAATTCACCCCTCCACTTT.

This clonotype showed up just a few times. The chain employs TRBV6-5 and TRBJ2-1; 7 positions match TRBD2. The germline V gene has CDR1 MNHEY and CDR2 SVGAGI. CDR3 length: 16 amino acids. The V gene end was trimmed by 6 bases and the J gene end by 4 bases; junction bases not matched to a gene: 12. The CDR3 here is CASRGLGLAVYNEQFF. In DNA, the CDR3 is TGTGCCAGCAGAGGCCTGGGGCTAGCGGTATACAATGAGCAGTTCTTC.

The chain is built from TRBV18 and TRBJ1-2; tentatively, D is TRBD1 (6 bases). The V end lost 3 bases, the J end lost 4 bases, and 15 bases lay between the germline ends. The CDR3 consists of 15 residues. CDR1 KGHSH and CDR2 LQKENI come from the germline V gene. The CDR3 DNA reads TGTGCCAGCTCACCTAGGACAGACCCTGCCTATGGCTACACCTTC. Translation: CASSPRTDPAYGYTF.

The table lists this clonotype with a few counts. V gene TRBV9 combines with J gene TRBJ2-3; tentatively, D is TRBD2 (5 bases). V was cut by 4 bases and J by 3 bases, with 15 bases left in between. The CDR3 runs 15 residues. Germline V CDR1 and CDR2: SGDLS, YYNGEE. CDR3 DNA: TGTGCCAGCAGCTTCAAACTAGTGTCTACAGATACGCAGTATTTT. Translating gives CASSFKLVSTDTQYF.

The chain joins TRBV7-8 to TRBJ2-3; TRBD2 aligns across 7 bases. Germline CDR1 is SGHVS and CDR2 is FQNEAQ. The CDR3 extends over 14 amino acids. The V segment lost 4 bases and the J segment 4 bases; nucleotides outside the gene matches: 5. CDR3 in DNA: TGTGCCAGCAGCTGGGAGGGGAAGTCAGATACGCAGTATTTT. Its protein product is CASSWEGKSDTQYF.

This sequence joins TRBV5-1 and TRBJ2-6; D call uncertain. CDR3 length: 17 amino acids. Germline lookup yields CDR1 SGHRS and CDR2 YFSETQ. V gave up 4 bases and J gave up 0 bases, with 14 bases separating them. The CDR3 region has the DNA TGCGCCAGCAGCCCCTCCTGGGCCAGCTCTGGGGCCAACGTCCTGACTTTC. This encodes CASSPSWASSGANVLTF.

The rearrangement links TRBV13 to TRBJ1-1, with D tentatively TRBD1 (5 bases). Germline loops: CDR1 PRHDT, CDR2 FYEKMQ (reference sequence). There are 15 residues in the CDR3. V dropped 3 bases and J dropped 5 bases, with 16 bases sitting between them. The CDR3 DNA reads TGTGCCAGCAGCTTTCCCGTTCTGGGGGGGACTGAAGCTTTCTTT. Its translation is CASSFPVLGGTEAFF.

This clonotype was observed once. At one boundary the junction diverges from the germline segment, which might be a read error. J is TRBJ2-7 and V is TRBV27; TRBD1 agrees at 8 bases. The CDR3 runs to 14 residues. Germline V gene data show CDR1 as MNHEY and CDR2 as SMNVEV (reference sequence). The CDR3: CASRPGQDIYDQYF. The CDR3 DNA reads TGTGCCAGCAGGCCGGGACAGGATATCTACGATCAGTACTTC.

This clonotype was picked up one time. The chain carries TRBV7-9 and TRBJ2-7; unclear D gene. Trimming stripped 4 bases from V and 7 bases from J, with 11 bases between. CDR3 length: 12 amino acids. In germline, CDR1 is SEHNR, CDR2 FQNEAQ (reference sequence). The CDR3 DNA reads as TGTGCCAGCAGCTACACCGCTTCGGAGCAGTACTTC. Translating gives CASSYTASEQYF.

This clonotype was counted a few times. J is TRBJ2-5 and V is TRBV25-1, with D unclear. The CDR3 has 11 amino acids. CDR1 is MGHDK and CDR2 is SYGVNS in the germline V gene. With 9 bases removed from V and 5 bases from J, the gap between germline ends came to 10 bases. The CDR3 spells CASRMGETQYF. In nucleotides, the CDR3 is TGTGCCAGTCGGATGGGGGAGACCCAGTACTTC.

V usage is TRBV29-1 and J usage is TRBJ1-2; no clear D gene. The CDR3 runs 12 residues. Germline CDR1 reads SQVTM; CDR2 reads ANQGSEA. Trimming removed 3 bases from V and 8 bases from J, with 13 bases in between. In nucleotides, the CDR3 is TGCAGCGTTGAGGCGAGCATTAAAGGCTACACCTTC. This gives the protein CSVEASIKGYTF.

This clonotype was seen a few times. The CDR3 bases are TGTGCCAGCAGCTTAGCGAGTTCCGGGACAGGGCTAGCTAACTATGGCTACACCTTC. This sequence encodes CASSLASSGTGLANYGYTF. This rearrangement joins TRBV7-2 to TRBJ1-2; 9 bases align to TRBD1. With V trimmed by 0 bases and J by 0 bases, 11 bases remained unmatched. Germline V lookup: CDR1 SGHTA, CDR2 FQGNSA. The CDR3 runs to 19 residues.

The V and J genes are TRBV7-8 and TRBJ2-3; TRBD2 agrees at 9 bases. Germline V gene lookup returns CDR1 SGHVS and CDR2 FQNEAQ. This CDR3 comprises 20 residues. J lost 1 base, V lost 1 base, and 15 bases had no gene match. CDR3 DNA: TGTGCCAGCAGCTTAGGGCTAGCGGGGTCCTCCCTAGGTGGCACAGATACGCAGTATTTT. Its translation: CASSLGLAGSSLGGTDTQYF.

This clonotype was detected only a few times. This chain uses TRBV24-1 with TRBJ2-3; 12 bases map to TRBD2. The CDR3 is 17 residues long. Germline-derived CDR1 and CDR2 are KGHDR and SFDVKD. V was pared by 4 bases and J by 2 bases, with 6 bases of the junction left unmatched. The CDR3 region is CATSDRWTSGDTDTQYF. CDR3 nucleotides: TGTGCCACCAGTGACCGCTGGACTAGCGGGGACACAGATACGCAGTATTTT.

The CDR3 is CASSQGSRPDTQYF. CDR3 nucleotides: TGTGCCAGCAGCCAAGGAAGTAGACCGGATACGCAGTATTTT. The chain links TRBV3-1 to TRBJ2-3; D gene unclear. The CDR3 is 14 amino acids. V was cut by 1 base and J by 6 bases, with 11 bases left in between. Germline V CDR1 and CDR2: LGHDT, YNNKEL (reference sequence).

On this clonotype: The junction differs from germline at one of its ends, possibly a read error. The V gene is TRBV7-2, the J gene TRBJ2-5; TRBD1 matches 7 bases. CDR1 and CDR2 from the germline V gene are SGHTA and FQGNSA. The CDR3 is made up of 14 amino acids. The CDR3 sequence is CASSLTGPKETRYF. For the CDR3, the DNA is TGTGCCAGCAGCTTGACAGGGCCCAAAGAGACCCGGTACTTC. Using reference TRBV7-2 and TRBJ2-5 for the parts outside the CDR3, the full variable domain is GAGVSQSPSNKVTEKGKDVELRCDPISGHTALYWYRQSLGQGLEFLIYFQGNSAPDKSGLPSDRFSAERTGGSVSTLTIQRTQQEDSAVYLCASSLTGPKETRYFGPGTRLLVL.

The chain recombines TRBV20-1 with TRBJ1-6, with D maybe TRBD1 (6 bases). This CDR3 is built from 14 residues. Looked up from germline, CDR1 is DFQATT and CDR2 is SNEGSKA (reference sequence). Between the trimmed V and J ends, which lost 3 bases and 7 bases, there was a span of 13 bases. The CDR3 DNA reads TGCAGTGCTAGCGCGCCGGGGGCGAATTCACCCCTCCACTTT. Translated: CSASAPGANSPLHF.

CDR3 amino acids: CSANRPAHAQETQYF. Here the CDR3 DNA reads TGCAGTGCTAATCGACCGGCCCACGCTCAAGAGACCCAGTACTTC. The chain has TRBV20-1 and TRBJ2-5, with D unresolved. V dropped 4 bases and J dropped 2 bases, with 17 bases sitting between them. CDR3 length equals 15 residues. The germline V gene has CDR1 DFQATT and CDR2 SNEGSKA (reference sequence).

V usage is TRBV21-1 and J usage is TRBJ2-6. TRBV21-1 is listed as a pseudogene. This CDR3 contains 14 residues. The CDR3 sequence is CASSKRAGANVLTF. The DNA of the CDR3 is TGTGCCAGCAGCAAAAGGGCTGGGGCCAACGTCCTGACTTTC.

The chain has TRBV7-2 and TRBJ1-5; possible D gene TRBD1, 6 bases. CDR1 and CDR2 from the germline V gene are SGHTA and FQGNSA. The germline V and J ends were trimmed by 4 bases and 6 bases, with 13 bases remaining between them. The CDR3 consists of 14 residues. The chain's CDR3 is CASSSHRVSQPQHF. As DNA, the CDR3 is TGTGCCAGCAGCTCCCACAGGGTGAGTCAGCCCCAGCATTTT. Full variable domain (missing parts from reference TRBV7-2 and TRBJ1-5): GAGVSQSPSNKVTEKGKDVELRCDPISGHTALYWYRQSLGQGLEFLIYFQGNSAPDKSGLPSDRFSAERTGGSVSTLTIQRTQQEDSAVYLCASSSHRVSQPQHFGDGTRLSIL.

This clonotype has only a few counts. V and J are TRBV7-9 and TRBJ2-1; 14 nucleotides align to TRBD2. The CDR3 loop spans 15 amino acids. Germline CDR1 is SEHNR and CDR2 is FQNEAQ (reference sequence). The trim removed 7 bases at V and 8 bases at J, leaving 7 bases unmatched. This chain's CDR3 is CASNHGTSGGYEQFF. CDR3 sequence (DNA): TGTGCCAGCAACCATGGGACTAGCGGGGGTTATGAGCAGTTCTTC. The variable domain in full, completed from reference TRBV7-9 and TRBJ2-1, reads DTGVSQNPRHKITKRGQNVTFRCDPISEHNRLYWYRQTLGQGPEFLTYFQNEAQLEKSRLLSDRFSAERPKGSFSTLEIQRTEQGDSAMYLCASNHGTSGGYEQFFGPGTRLTVL.

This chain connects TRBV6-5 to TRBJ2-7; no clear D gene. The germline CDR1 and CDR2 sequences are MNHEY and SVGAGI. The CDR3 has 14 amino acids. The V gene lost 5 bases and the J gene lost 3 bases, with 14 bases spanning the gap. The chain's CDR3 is CASSLRAKVYEQYF. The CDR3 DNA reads TGTGCCAGCAGTCTTCGGGCTAAGGTCTACGAGCAGTACTTC.

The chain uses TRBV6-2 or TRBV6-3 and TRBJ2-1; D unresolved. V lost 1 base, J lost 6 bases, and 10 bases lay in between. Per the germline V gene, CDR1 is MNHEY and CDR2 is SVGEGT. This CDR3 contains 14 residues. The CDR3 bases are TGTGCCAGCAGTTACTTGCCGCAGCTCAATGAGCAGTTCTTC. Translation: CASSYLPQLNEQFF.

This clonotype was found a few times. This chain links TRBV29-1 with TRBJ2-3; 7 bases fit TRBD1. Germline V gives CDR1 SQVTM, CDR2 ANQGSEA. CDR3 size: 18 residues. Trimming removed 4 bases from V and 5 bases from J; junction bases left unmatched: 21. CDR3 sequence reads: CSVVGVQDRELSGDTQYF. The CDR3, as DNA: TGCAGCGTTGTTGGGGTTCAAGACAGGGAATTATCAGGAGATACGCAGTATTTT.

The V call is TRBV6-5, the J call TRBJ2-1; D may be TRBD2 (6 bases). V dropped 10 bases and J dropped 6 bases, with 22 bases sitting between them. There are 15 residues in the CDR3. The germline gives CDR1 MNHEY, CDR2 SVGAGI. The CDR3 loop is CATKWTGTHRNEQFF. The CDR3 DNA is TGTGCCACGAAGTGGACCGGGACTCACCGCAATGAGCAGTTCTTC.

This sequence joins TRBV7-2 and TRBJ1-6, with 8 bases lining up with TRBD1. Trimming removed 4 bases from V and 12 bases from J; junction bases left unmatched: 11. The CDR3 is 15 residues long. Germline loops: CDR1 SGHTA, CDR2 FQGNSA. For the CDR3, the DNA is TGTGCCAGCAGCTCCCTGGGGACAGGCGTCCGACCCCTCCACTTT. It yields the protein CASSSLGTGVRPLHF.

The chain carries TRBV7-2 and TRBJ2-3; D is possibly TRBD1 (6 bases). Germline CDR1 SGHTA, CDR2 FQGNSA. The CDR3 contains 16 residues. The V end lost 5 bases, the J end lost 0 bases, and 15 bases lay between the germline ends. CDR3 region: CASSATGFPSTDTQYF. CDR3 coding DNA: TGTGCCAGCAGCGCCACAGGGTTTCCTAGCACAGATACGCAGTATTTT.

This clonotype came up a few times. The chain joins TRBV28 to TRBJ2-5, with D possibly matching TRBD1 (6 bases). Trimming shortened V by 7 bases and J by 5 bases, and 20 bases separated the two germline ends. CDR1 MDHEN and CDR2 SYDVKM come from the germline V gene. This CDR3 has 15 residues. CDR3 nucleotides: TGTGCCAGCACCGACCCCAGGGGATCGCGTGAGACCCAGTACTTC. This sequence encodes CASTDPRGSRETQYF.

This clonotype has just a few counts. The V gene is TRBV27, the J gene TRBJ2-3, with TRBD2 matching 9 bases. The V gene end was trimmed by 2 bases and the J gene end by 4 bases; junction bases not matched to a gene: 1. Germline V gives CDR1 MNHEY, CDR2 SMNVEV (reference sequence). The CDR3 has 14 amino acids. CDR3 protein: CASSLRTSADTQYF. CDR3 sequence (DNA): TGTGCCAGCAGTTTAAGGACTAGCGCAGATACGCAGTATTTT.